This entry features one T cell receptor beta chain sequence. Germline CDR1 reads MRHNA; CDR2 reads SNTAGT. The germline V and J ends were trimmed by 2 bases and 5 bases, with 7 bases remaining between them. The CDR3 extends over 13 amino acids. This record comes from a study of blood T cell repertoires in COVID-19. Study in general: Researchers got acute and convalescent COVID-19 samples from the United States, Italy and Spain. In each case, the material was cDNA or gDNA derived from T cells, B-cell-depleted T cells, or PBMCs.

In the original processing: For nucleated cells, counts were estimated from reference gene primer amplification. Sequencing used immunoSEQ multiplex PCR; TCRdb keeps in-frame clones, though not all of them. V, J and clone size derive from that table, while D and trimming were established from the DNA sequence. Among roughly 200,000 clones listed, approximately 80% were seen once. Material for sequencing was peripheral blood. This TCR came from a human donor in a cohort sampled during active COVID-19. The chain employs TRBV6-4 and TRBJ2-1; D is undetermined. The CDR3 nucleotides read TGTGCCAGCAGTGACGCCTATAACAATGAGCAGTTCTTC. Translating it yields CASSDAYNNEQFF.